The 27 T cell receptor beta chains reported below all come from one sample, sequenced in a study of cytomegalovirus exposure and HLA in healthy donors. The primer mix had 60 Vbeta and 13 Jbeta primers. TCRdb's copy holds only in-frame clones and misses some; the assay was immunoSEQ multiplex PCR. The table records tens of thousands of clones, roughly 78% of them present only once. Sequenced: PBMCs. The receptor set was obtained from a middle-aged man in good health and CMV-seronegative.

The V gene is TRBV6-6, the J gene TRBJ2-1; tentative D call: TRBD1 (6 bases). Trimming removed 6 bases from V and 8 bases from J, with 14 bases in between. CDR3 length: 13 residues. CDR1 is MNHNY, CDR2 SVGAGI, per germline (reference sequence). As DNA, the CDR3 is TGTGCCAGCAGACAGGGTATCCCTGATGAGCAGTTCTTC. Translated: CASRQGIPDEQFF.

The V gene is TRBV2, the J gene TRBJ1-6, with 9 bases that match TRBD1. This CDR3 is built from 15 residues. Unmatched junction bases numbered 4, after V lost 2 bases and J lost 8 bases. Germline-derived CDR1 and CDR2 are SNHLY and FYNNEI. Written as DNA, the CDR3 is TGTGCCAGCAGTGAACGGGACAGGGAGGATTCACCCCTCCACTTT. As protein: CASSERDREDSPLHF.

The rearrangement uses TRBV5-6 and TRBJ1-6; 8 nucleotides line up with TRBD1. V dropped 4 bases and J dropped 5; count of bases not matched to a gene: 5. CDR3 length: 15 residues. Germline V CDR1 and CDR2: SGHDT, YYEEEE. CDR3 sequence: CASSILTGDNSPLHF. DNA of the CDR3: TGTGCCAGCAGCATACTGACAGGGGATAATTCACCCCTCCACTTT.

The chain combines TRBV5-1 with TRBJ1-5, with TRBD1 as a possible D gene (6 bases). CDR1 is SGHRS and CDR2 is YFSETQ in the germline V gene. This CDR3 has 15 residues. The ends were cut back, 2 bases at V and 1 base at J, with 10 bases in the middle. The CDR3 loop reads CASSLGGASNQPQHF. In DNA, the CDR3 is TGCGCCAGCAGCTTAGGGGGGGCCAGCAATCAGCCCCAGCATTTT.

In regard to this clone: The identical CDR3 is also encoded by other nucleotide sequences in the sample. The rearrangement joins TRBV11-2 to TRBJ1-2; maybe TRBD1 (5 bases). Germline V gives CDR1 SGHAT, CDR2 FQNNGV. Trimming removed 5 bases at V and 4 bases at J, with 11 bases between. The CDR3 spans 13 residues. Written as DNA, the CDR3 is TGTGCCAGCAGCGAAGGACAAGCCTATGGCTACACCTTC. It is translated as CASSEGQAYGYTF.

The chain combines TRBV27 with TRBJ2-1, with 7 positions matching TRBD1. CDR1 and CDR2 (germline): MNHEY, SMNVEV (reference sequence). The CDR3 is 13 residues long. CDR3 sequence reads: CGTRDRAYNEQFF. The CDR3 DNA sequence: TGTGGGACAAGGGACAGAGCCTACAATGAGCAGTTCTTC.

The chain joins TRBV25-1 to TRBJ2-1; TRBD1 matches at 7 bases. The ends lost 3 bases at V and 0 bases at J; junction bases unmatched: 2. Germline V gives CDR1 MGHDK, CDR2 SYGVNS. The CDR3 consists of 15 residues. This CDR3 is CASSDGTVSYNEQFF. The CDR3 region has the DNA TGTGCCAGCAGTGACGGGACAGTCTCCTACAATGAGCAGTTCTTC.

The CDR3 nucleotides read TGTGCCAGCAGCTTAGTCGTCACGCGTTACGAGCAGTACTTC. This gives the protein CASSLVVTRYEQYF. The J gene is TRBJ2-5, the V gene TRBV11-2, with unresolved D. The DNA end favors TRBJ2-7, so the J call may be wrong. CDR1 and CDR2 (germline): SGHAT, FQNNGV. There are 14 residues in the CDR3.

This chain uses TRBV4-1 with TRBJ2-1; 10 bases are a match to TRBD2. The CDR3 sequence is 18 residues long. The junction had 11 bases not matched to a gene; V was cut back by 3 bases and J by 3 bases. Germline V lookup: CDR1 MGHRA, CDR2 YSYEKL. The CDR3 DNA is TGCGCCAGCAGCCAGCAGTTTGCCAGCGGGAGGGGCTACAATGAGCAGTTCTTC. Protein: CASSQQFASGRGYNEQFF.

This clone was picked up a small number of times. The genes are TRBV5-1 and TRBJ1-1, with 7 positions matching TRBD1. The ends lost 0 bases at V and 1 base at J; junction bases unmatched: 0. The CDR3 sequence is 14 residues long. Germline CDR1 and CDR2: SGHRS and YFSETQ. For the CDR3, the DNA is TGCGCCAGCAGCTTGGACAGGGGGAACACTGAAGCTTTCTTT. Residues: CASSLDRGNTEAFF.

The J gene is TRBJ1-1, the V gene TRBV29-1; D is unclear. Germline assignment: CDR1 SQVTM and CDR2 ANQGSEA. This CDR3 contains 12 residues. V lost 4 bases and J lost 0, with 6 bases in between. The CDR3 is CSVVTLNTEAFF. Here the CDR3 DNA reads TGCAGCGTTGTTACATTGAACACTGAAGCTTTCTTT. The full variable domain, rest sourced from reference TRBV29-1 and TRBJ1-1, is SAVISQKPSRDICQRGTSLTIQCQVDSQVTMMFWYRQQPGQSLTLIATANQGSEATYESGFVIDKFPISRPNLTFSTLTVSNMSPEDSSIYLCSVVTLNTEAFFGQGTRLTVV.

The chain is built from TRBV18 and TRBJ2-5, with 14 bases lining up with TRBD2. The ends lost 3 bases at V and 4 bases at J; junction bases unmatched: 4. The CDR3 runs 16 residues. Germline V gene lookup returns CDR1 KGHSH and CDR2 LQKENI. DNA for the CDR3: TGTGCCAGCTCACCCGGACTAGCGGGGGGAGGAGAGACCCAGTACTTC. It yields the protein CASSPGLAGGGETQYF.

The DNA for the CDR3 is TGTGCCAGTAGTTCCTCCCACCTCAGGCGGGGGGGAAGCACAGATACGCAGTATTTT. This translates into CASSSSHLRRGGSTDTQYF. The rearrangement links TRBV19 to TRBJ2-3; 9 bases align to TRBD2. CDR3 size: 19 residues. Germline trimming cut 5 bases from V and 0 bases from J; bases unmatched to any gene: 15. Per germline, CDR1 LNHDA and CDR2 SQIVND (reference sequence).

This clone was observed a handful of times. The chain combines TRBV5-6 with TRBJ2-5; the D gene is possibly TRBD2 (6 bases). Trimming stripped 4 bases from V and 2 bases from J, with 15 bases between. CDR3 length: 15 amino acids. Germline V gene sequence: CDR1 SGHDT, CDR2 YYEEEE. CDR3 sequence reads: CASSLLWGTQETQYF. In DNA form, the CDR3 reads TGTGCCAGCAGCCTGCTCTGGGGGACTCAAGAGACCCAGTACTTC.

This clone was detected a few times. The chain carries TRBV7-6 and TRBJ2-5; perhaps TRBD2 as D (6 bases). CDR1 and CDR2 (germline): SGHVS, FNYEAQ. The CDR3 consists of 16 residues. V lost 3 bases and J 4 bases, leaving 18 bases between the germline ends. The CDR3 sequence is CASSFRRDSKGETQYF. The CDR3 nucleotides are TGTGCCAGCAGCTTCCGTAGGGACTCTAAGGGAGAGACCCAGTACTTC.

This clone has more than one count but fewer than ten. The chain couples TRBV2 to TRBJ1-1; D may be TRBD1 (6 bases). The CDR3 has 15 amino acids. Looked up from germline, CDR1 is SNHLY and CDR2 is FYNNEI. Trimming left V 6 bases short and J 3 bases short, with 17 bases between. The DNA for the CDR3 is TGTGCCAGCAGCTCCACAGGGAATGGGGACACTGAAGCTTTCTTT. Encoded protein: CASSSTGNGDTEAFF.

The chain is built from TRBV19 and TRBJ1-1; 7 positions match TRBD1. J was trimmed by 0 bases and V by 9 bases; bases with no gene match: 10. Germline values: CDR1 LNHDA, CDR2 SQIVND (reference sequence). The length of the CDR3 is 15 residues. CDR3 residues: CASAGPGQLNTEAFF. In nucleotides, the CDR3 is TGTGCCAGCGCAGGGCCGGGACAGTTGAACACTGAAGCTTTCTTT.

This clone was seen a few times. V and J are TRBV7-9 and TRBJ1-1; D is unclear. The CDR3 length is 15 residues. Trimming pared 4 bases from V and 2 bases from J, leaving 14 bases between. Per the germline V gene, CDR1 is SEHNR and CDR2 is FQNEAQ (reference sequence). CDR3 in amino acids: CASSSRSGLNTEAFF. DNA of the CDR3: TGTGCCAGCAGCTCCAGGTCAGGACTAAACACTGAAGCTTTCTTT.

There are a few counts of this clone. The genes are TRBV6-1 and TRBJ1-4; the D gene is possibly TRBD1 (6 bases). V lost 4 bases to trimming and J lost 8 bases, with 14 bases between them. This CDR3 is built from 14 residues. From germline, CDR1 is MNHNS and CDR2 SASEGT. The CDR3 region is CASSAGGLGEKLFF. The CDR3 nucleotides are TGTGCCAGCAGTGCCGGGGGGCTAGGAGAAAAACTGTTTTTT.

The chain uses TRBV5-4 and TRBJ1-3; D may be TRBD1 (6 bases). This CDR3 is built from 14 residues. Germline CDR1 is SGHNT and CDR2 is YYREEE (reference sequence). The ends were cut back, 4 bases at V and 2 bases at J, with 10 bases in the middle. The CDR3 sequence: CASSTSGAGNTIYF. The CDR3 bases are TGTGCCAGCAGCACCTCAGGGGCTGGAAACACCATATATTTT.

V usage is TRBV2 and J usage is TRBJ2-3, with 7 nucleotides matching TRBD2. Germline V gene lookup returns CDR1 SNHLY and CDR2 FYNNEI. The CDR3 runs to 13 residues. CDR3 in amino acids: CASGRGETDTQYF. The CDR3 DNA sequence: TGTGCAAGCGGTCGGGGGGAAACAGATACGCAGTATTTT.

This clone came up a few times. The J gene is TRBJ1-4, the V gene TRBV7-2, with D hard to call. This CDR3 contains 14 residues. Germline V gene lookup returns CDR1 SGHTA and CDR2 FQGNSA. V was cut by 4 bases and J by 15 bases, with 21 bases left in between. The CDR3 bases are TGTGCCAGCAGCTCGAGGGCGGGAGTCGCTAAGGTGTTTTTT. Its translation: CASSSRAGVAKVFF.

The rearrangement uses TRBV7-2 and TRBJ2-5, with 7 positions matching TRBD2. TRBJ2-7 matches the DNA end more closely, so the J call is doubtful. The CDR3 runs 15 residues. Germline V gives CDR1 SGHTA, CDR2 FQGNSA. The CDR3 sequence: CASSEGASGAYEQYF. The CDR3 coding sequence is TGTGCCAGCAGCGAAGGGGCTAGCGGTGCCTACGAGCAGTACTTC.

V is TRBV5-4 and J is TRBJ2-5, with D maybe TRBD2 (6 bases). Trimming cost V 3 bases and J 2 bases, with 11 bases left between them. The V gene's germline CDR1 is SGHNT and CDR2 YYREEE (reference sequence). The CDR3 has 14 amino acids. The CDR3 region is CASSSPGRQETQYF. The CDR3 region has the DNA TGTGCCAGCAGCTCCCCGGGGAGGCAAGAGACCCAGTACTTC.

The chain recombines TRBV12-5 with TRBJ2-7; 7 bases line up with TRBD1. With V trimmed by 5 bases and J by 0 bases, 7 bases remained unmatched. The CDR3 runs to 15 residues. CDR1 is LGHNT and CDR2 is FRNRAP in the germline V gene. The CDR3 sequence is CASGTGDLGSYEQYF. The CDR3 DNA sequence: TGTGCTAGTGGTACAGGGGACCTTGGCTCCTACGAGCAGTACTTC.

This clone was counted a few times. The chain recombines TRBV5-1 with TRBJ2-3; TRBD2 is a possible D gene (6 bases). The V and J ends lost 6 bases and 1 base respectively, with 15 bases between them. Germline V gives CDR1 SGHRS, CDR2 YFSETQ. The CDR3 sequence is 15 residues long. The CDR3 here is CASKSEGRGTDTQYF. CDR3 sequence (DNA): TGCGCCAGCAAGTCGGAGGGAAGGGGCACAGATACGCAGTATTTT.

This sequence joins TRBV12-5 and TRBJ2-1, with 8 nucleotides matching TRBD2. J lost 10 bases, V lost 3 bases, and 5 bases had no gene match. This CDR3 has 13 amino acids. Germline loops: CDR1 LGHNT, CDR2 FRNRAP. The CDR3 coding sequence is TGTGCTAGTGGTTTCTGGCGGGGGGACGAGCAGTTCTTC. It translates to CASGFWRGDEQFF.